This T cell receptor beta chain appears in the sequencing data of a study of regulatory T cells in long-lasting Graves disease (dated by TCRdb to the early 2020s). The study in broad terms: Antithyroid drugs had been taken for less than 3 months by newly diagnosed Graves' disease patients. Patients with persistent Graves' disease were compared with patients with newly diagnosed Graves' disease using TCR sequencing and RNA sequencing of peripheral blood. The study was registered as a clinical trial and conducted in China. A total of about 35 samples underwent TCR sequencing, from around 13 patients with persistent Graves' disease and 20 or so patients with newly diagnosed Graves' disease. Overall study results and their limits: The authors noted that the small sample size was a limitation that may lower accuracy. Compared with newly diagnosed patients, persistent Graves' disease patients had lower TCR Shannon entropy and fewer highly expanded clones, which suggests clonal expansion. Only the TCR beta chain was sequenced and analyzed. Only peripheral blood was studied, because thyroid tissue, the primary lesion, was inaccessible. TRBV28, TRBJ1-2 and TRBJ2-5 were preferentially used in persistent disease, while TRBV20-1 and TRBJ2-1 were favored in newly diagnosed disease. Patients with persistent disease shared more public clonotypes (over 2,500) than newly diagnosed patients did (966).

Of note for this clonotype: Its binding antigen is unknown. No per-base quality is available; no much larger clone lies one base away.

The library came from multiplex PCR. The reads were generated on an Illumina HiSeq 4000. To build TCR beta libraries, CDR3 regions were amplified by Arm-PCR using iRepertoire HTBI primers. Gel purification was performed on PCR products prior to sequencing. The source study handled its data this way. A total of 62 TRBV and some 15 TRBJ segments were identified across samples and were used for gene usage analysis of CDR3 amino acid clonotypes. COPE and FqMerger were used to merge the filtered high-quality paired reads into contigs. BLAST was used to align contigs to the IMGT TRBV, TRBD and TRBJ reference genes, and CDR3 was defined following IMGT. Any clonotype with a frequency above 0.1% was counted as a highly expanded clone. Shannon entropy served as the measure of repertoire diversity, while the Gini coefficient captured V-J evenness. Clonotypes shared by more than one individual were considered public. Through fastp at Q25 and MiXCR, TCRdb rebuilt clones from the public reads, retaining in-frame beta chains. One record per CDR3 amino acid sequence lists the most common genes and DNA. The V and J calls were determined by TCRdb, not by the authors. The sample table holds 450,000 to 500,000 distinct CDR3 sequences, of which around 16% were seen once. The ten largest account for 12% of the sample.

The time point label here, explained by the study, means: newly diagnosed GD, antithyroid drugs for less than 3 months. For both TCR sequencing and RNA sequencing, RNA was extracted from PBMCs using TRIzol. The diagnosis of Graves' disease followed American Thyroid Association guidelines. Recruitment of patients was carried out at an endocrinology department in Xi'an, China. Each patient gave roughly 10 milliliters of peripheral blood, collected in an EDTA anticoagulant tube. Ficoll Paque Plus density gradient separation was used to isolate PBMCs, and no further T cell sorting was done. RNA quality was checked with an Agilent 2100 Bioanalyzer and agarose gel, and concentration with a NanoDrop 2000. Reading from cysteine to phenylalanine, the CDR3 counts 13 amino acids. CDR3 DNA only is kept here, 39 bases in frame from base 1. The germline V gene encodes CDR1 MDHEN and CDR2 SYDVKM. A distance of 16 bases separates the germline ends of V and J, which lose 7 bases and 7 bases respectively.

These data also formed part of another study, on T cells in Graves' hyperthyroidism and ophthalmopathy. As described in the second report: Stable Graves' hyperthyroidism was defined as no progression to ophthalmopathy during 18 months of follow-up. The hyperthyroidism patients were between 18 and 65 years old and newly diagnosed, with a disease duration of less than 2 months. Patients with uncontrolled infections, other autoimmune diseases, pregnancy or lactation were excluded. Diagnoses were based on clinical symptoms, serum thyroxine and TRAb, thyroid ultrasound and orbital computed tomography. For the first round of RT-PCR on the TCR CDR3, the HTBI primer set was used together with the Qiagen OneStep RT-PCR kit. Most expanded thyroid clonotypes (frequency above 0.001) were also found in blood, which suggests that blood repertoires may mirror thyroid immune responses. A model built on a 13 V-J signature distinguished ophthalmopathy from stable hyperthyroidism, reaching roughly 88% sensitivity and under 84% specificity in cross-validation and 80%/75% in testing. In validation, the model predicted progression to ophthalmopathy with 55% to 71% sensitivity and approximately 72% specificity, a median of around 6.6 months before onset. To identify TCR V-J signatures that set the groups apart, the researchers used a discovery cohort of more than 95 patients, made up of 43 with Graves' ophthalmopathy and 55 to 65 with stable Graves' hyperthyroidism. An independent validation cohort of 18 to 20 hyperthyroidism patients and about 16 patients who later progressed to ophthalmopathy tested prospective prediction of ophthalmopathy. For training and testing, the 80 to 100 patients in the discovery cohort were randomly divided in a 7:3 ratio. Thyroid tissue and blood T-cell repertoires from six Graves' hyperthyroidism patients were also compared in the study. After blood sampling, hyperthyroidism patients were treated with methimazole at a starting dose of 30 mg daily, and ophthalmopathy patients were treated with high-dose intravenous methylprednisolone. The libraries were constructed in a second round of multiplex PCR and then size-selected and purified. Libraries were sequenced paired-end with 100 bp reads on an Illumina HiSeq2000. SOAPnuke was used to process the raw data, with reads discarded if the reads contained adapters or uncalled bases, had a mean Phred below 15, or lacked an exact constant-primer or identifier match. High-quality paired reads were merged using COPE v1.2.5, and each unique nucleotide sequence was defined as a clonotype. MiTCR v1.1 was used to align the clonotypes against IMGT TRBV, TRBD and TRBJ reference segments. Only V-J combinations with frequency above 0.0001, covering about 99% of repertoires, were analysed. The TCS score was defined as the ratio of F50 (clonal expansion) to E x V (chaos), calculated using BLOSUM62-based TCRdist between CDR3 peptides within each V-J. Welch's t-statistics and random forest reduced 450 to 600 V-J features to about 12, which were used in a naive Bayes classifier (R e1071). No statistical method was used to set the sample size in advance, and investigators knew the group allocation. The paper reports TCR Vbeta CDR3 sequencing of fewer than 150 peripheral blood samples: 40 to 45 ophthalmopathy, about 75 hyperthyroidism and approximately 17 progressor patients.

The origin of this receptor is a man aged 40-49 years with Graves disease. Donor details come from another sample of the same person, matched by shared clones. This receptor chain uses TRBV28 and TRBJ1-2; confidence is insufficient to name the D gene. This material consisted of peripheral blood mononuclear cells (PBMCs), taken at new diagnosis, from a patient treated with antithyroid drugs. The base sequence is TGTGCCAGCACCACCAACGGGGATCGTGGCTACACCTTC. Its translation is CASTTNGDRGYTF.